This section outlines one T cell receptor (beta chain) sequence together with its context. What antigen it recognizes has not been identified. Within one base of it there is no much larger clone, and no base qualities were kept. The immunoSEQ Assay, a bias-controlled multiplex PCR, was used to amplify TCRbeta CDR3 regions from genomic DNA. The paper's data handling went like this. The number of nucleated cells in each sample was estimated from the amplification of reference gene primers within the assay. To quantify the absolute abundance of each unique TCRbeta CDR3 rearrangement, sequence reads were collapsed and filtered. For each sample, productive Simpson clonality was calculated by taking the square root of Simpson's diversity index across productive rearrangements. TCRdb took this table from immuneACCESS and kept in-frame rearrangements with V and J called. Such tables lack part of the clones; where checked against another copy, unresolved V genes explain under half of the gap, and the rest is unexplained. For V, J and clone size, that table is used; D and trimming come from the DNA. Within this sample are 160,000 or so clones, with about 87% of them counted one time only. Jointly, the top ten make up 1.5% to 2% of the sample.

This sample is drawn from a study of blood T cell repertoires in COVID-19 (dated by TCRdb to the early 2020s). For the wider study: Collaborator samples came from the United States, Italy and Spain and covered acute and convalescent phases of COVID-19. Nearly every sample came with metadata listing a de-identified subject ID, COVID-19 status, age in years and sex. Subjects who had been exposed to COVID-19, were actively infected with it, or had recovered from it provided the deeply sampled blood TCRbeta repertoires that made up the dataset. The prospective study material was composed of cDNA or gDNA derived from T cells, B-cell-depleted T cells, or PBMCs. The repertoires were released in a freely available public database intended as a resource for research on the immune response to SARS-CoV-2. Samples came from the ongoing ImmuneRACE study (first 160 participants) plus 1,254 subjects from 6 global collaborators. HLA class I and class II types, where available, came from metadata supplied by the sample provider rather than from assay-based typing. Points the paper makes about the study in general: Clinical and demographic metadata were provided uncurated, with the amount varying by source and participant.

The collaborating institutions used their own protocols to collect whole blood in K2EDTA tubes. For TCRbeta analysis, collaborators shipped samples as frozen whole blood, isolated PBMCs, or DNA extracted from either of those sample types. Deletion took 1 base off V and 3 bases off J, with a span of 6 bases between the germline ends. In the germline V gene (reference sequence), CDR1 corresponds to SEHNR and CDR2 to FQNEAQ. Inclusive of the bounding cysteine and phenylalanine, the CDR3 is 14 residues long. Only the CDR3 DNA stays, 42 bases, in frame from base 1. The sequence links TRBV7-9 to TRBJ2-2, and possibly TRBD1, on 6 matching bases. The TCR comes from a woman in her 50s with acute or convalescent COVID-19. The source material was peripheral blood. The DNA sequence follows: TGTGCCAGCAGCTTAGACAGGGACACCGGGGAGCTGTTTTTT. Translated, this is CASSLDRDTGELFF.